The TCR beta chain described here comes from a study of response to subunit inactivated influenza vaccine. The CDR3 has 11 residues. Trimming pared 5 bases from V and 6 bases from J, leaving 5 bases between. Germline values: CDR1 LNHDA, CDR2 SQIVND (reference sequence). TCRdb passed the RT-PCR reads through MiXCR, listing each CDR3 protein once. The sample records over 750,000 distinct CDR3 sequences, 21% being singletons. This rearrangement joins TRBV19 to TRBJ1-3; D uncertain. This sample comprised PBMCs from blood, obtained more than 4 days after vaccination. This clonotype was obtained from a man in his fifties who received an inactivated influenza vaccine. The CDR3 protein is CASSGVNTIYF. The CDR3 DNA is TGTGCCAGTAGTGGCGTAAACACCATATATTTT.